This passage covers 10 T cell receptor beta chains from one sample sequenced in a study of post-analysis software for immune sequencing data. The study, taken as a whole, reports: TRBV segments more frequent in patients than in controls numbered roughly 5 and included TRBV5-6, TRBV5-1 and TRBV20-1.

No antigen has been identified for these receptors. Each TCR beta cDNA library carried unique molecular identifiers. TCRdb passed the PCR reads through MiXCR, listing each CDR3 protein once. The data show fewer than 850,000 distinct CDR3 sequences, with around 42% seen just once and roughly 5.2% held by the top ten. The sample taken for sequencing was blood. The source is a girl between 5 and 17 years old with multiple sclerosis.

The V call is TRBV20-1, the J call TRBJ2-7, with TRBD1 matching 7 bases. Germline values: CDR1 DFQATT, CDR2 SNEGSKA (reference sequence). Trimming at V came to 2 bases and at J to 6 bases, leaving 10 bases not matched to a gene. The CDR3 is 14 amino acids. CDR3 coding DNA: TGCAGTGCTAGACGACAGGGCGGGTCCCGCGAGCAGTACTTC. This gives the protein CSARRQGGSREQYF.

This clonotype was found a few times. CDR3 DNA sequence: TGTGCCAGCAGCTTGGATAGGGTCCTGGCCAAAAACATTCAGTACTTC. This sequence encodes CASSLDRVLAKNIQYF. The chain combines TRBV5-6 with TRBJ2-4; D is unclear. The CDR3 consists of 16 residues. In germline, CDR1 is SGHDT, CDR2 YYEEEE. V shed 0 bases and J shed 1 base, with 11 bases lying between them.

The gene calls are TRBV29-1 and TRBJ1-1; D remains ambiguous. V was shortened by 3 bases and J by 1 base, with 9 bases between the two germline ends. The CDR3 sequence is 13 residues long. Germline loops: CDR1 SQVTM, CDR2 ANQGSEA. The CDR3 DNA sequence: TGCAGCGTTGAGATCGACTGGAACACTGAAGCTTTCTTT. This translates into CSVEIDWNTEAFF.

The rearrangement links TRBV7-9 to TRBJ1-1, with D possibly matching TRBD1 (6 bases). The V gene's germline CDR1 is SEHNR and CDR2 FQNEAQ (reference sequence). V shed 0 bases and J shed 5 bases, with 13 bases lying between them. The CDR3 is made up of 15 amino acids. DNA of the CDR3: TGTGCCAGCAGCTTAGCTGCCCTGGGGGCGACTGAAGCTTTCTTT. This translates into CASSLAALGATEAFF.

This clonotype was detected only a few times. The chain links TRBV12-3 or TRBV12-4 to TRBJ1-1, with D hard to call. The CDR3 spans 14 residues. The ends were cut back, 3 bases at V and 1 base at J, with 9 bases in the middle. The CDR3 nucleotides read TGTGCCAGCAGTTTCATGGACCCGAACACTGAAGCTTTCTTT. The encoded protein is CASSFMDPNTEAFF.

Only one count was recorded for this clonotype. J is TRBJ2-5 and V is TRBV15, with 9 bases that match TRBD1. The DNA matches TRBJ2-7 better at its end, which makes the J call doubtful. Germline V gene lookup returns CDR1 LNHNV and CDR2 YYDKDF (reference sequence). The CDR3 is made up of 16 amino acids. The CDR3 DNA is TGTGCCACCAGCACGCCATCGGGACAGGGTCAGTACGAGCAGTACTTC. Amino acids: CATSTPSGQGQYEQYF.

This rearrangement joins TRBV29-1 to TRBJ2-4; 7 nucleotides align to TRBD1. The V and J ends lost 6 bases and 1 base, in that order; junction bases with no gene match: 6. Germline V gives CDR1 SQVTM, CDR2 ANQGSEA. This CDR3 has 14 residues. The CDR3 region has the DNA TGCAGCGTAAGGACAGGTTCGGCCAAAAACATTCAGTACTTC. As protein: CSVRTGSAKNIQYF.

The rearrangement joins TRBV6-5 to TRBJ2-5, with D perhaps TRBD2 (5 bases). V lost 4 bases and J lost 5, with 17 bases in between. The germline V gene encodes CDR1 MNHEY and CDR2 SVGAGI. The CDR3 runs 15 residues. The CDR3 spells CASSSPHRGTETQYF. CDR3 nucleotides: TGTGCCAGCAGTTCCCCGCACCGGGGTACGGAGACCCAGTACTTC.

CDR3 protein: CALRRLGAQYF. CDR3 sequence (DNA): TGTGCCCTCCGGCGGCTGGGGGCGCAGTATTTT. The chain links TRBV30 to TRBJ2-3; D may correspond to TRBD1 or TRBD2 (5 bases each). The CDR3 has 11 amino acids. Trimming left V 8 bases short and J 10 bases short, with 16 bases between. Germline V CDR1 and CDR2: GTSNPN, SVGIG (reference sequence).

V is TRBV7-2 and J is TRBJ2-1, with D unresolved. V shed 2 bases and J shed 0 bases, with 14 bases lying between them. The CDR3 consists of 17 residues. CDR1 SGHTA and CDR2 FQGNSA come from the germline V gene. The CDR3 spells CASSLPSFLSSYNEQFF. CDR3 sequence (DNA): TGTGCCAGCAGCTTACCTTCCTTCCTTAGCTCCTACAATGAGCAGTTCTTC.